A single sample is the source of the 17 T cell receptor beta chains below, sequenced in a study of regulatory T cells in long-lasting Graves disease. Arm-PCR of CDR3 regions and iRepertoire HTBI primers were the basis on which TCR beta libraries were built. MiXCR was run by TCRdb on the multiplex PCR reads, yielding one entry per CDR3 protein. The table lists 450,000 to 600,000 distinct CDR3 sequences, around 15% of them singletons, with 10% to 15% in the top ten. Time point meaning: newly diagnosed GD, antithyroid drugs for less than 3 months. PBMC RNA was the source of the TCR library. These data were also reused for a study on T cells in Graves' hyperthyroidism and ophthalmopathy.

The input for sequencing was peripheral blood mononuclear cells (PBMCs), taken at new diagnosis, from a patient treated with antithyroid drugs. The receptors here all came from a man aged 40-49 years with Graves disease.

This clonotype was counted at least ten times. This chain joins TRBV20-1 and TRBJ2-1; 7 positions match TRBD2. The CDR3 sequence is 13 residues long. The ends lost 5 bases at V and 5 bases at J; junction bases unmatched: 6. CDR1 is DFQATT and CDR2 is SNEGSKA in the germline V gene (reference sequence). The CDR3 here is CSALAGSHNEQFF. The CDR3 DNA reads TGCAGTGCTTTAGCGGGTTCTCACAATGAGCAGTTCTTC.

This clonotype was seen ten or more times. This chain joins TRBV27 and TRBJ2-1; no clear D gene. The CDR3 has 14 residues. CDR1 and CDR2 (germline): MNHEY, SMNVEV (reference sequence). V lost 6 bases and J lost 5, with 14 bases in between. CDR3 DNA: TGTGCCAGCAGCCTAAATGGGGTCCACAATGAGCAGTTCTTC. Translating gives CASSLNGVHNEQFF.

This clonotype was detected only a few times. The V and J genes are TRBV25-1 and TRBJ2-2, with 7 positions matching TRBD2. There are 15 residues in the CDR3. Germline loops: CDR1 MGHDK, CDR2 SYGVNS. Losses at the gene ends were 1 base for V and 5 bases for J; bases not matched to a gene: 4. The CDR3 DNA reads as TGTGCCAGCAGTGAATTGGGGGGGTGGACCGGGGAGCTGTTTTTT. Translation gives CASSELGGWTGELFF. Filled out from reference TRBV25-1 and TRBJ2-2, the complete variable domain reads EADIYQTPRYLVIGTGKKITLECSQTMGHDKMYWYQQDPGMELHLIHYSYGVNSTEKGDLSSESTVSRIRTEHFPLTLESARPSHTSQYLCASSELGGWTGELFFGEGSRLTVL.

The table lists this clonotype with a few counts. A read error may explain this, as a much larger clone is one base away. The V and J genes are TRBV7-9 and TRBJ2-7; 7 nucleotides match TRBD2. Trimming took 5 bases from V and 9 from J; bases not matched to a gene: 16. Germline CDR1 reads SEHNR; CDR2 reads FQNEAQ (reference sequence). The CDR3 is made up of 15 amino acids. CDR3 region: CASSVPSGEAELQYF. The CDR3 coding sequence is TGTGCCAGCAGCGTTCCTAGCGGCGAGGCAGAACTGCAGTACTTC.

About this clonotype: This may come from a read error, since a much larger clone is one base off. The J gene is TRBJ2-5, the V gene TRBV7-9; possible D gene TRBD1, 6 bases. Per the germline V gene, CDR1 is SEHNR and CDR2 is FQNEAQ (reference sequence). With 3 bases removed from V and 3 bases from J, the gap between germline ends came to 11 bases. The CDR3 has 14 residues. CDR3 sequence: CASSFATGKETQYF. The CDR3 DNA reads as TGTGCCAGCAGCTTCGCGACAGGCAAAGAGACCCAGTACTTC.

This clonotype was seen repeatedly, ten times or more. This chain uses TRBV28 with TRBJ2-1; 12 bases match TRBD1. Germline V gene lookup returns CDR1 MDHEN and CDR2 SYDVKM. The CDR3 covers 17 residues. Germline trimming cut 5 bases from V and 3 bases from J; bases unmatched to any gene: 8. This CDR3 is CASSPTGTGGFYNEQFF. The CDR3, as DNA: TGTGCCAGCAGTCCCACCGGGACAGGGGGCTTCTACAATGAGCAGTTCTTC.

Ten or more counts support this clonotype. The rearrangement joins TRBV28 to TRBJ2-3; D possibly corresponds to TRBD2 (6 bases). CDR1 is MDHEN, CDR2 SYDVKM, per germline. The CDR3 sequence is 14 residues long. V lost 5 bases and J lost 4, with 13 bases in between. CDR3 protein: CASSPGREPDTQYF. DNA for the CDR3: TGTGCCAGCAGTCCCGGACGGGAGCCAGATACGCAGTATTTT. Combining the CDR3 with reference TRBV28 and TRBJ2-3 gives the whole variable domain DVKVTQSSRYLVKRTGEKVFLECVQDMDHENMFWYRQDPGLGLRLIYFSYDVKMKEKGDIPEGYSVSREKKERFSLILESASTNQTSMYLCASSPGREPDTQYFGPGTRLTVL.

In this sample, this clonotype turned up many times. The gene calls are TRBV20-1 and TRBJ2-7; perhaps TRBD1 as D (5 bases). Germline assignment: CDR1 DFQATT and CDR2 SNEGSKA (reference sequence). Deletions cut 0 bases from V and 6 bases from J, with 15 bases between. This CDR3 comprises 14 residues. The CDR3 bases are TGCAGTGCTAGAGATCGAGTCAGGGTAGGCGAGCAGTACTTC. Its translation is CSARDRVRVGEQYF.

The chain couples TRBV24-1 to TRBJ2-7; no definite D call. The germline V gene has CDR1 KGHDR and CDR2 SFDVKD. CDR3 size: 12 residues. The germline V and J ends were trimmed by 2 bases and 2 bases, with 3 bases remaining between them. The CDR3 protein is CATSDSPYEQYF. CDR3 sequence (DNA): TGTGCCACCAGTGATTCCCCCTACGAGCAGTACTTC.

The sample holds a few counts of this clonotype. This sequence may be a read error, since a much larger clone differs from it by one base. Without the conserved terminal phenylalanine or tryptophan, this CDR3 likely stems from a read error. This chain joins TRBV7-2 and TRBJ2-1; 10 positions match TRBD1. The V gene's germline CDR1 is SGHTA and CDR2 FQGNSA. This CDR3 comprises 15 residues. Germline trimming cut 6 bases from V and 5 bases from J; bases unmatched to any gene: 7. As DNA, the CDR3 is TGTGCCAGCAGACGTGACAGGGGGCGTCACAATGAGCAGTTCCTC. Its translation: CASRRDRGRHNEQFL.

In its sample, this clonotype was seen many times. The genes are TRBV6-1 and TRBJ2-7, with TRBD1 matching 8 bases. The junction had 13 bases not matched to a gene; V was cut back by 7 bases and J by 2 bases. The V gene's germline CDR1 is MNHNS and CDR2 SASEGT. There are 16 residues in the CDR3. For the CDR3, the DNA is TGTGCCAGCAAAGACAGTTCGGGACAGGCCACCTACGAGCAGTACTTC. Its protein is CASKDSSGQATYEQYF.

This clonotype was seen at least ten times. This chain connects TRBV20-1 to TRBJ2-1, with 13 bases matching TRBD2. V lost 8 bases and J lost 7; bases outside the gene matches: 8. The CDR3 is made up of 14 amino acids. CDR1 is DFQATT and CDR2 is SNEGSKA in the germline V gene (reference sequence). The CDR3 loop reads CSPKRTSGRNEQFF. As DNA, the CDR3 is TGCAGTCCCAAACGGACTAGCGGGAGAAATGAGCAGTTCTTC.

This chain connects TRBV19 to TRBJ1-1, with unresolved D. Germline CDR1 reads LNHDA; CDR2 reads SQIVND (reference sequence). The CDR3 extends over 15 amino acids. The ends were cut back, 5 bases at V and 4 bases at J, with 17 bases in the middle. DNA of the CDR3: TGTGCCAGTAGTCCTGACGGAGGAGGTGGCACTGAAGCTTTCTTT. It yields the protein CASSPDGGGGTEAFF.

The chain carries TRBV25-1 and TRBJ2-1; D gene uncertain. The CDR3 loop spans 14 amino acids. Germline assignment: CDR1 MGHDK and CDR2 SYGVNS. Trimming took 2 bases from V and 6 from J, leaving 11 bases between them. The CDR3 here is CASSEQDASNEQFF. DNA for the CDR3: TGTGCCAGCAGTGAACAGGACGCCAGCAATGAGCAGTTCTTC.

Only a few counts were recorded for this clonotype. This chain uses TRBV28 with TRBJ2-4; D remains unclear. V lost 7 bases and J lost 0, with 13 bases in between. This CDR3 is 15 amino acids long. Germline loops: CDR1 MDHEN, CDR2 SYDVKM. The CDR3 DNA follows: TGTGCCAGCACCCTGATACAGTTAGCCAAAAACATTCAGTACTTC. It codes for CASTLIQLAKNIQYF.

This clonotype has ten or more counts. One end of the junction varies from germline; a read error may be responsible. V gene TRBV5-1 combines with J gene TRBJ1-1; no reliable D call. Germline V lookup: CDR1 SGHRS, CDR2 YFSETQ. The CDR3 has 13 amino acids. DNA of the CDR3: TGTGCCAGCAGTTTATCGGGGATCACTGAAGCTTTCTTT. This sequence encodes CASSLSGITEAFF.

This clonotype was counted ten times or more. CDR3 in amino acids: CATSDLTRVYGYTF. DNA of the CDR3: TGTGCCACCAGTGACCTGACGAGGGTCTATGGCTACACCTTC. This chain joins TRBV24-1 and TRBJ1-2; D gene uncertain. The CDR3 loop spans 14 amino acids. Trimming cost V 4 bases and J 4 bases, with 12 bases left between them. The germline V gene has CDR1 KGHDR and CDR2 SFDVKD.